This T cell receptor beta chain was profiled in a study of CD4 T cells in relation to SARS-CoV-2 and coronaviruses. Study-wide background: After roughly eleven days of antigen culture, PBMC TCR beta CDR3s were sequenced. The negative reference was HIV-1 Nef peptide pool or peptide-free culture.

CDR3 length equals 16 residues. Germline CDR1 reads GTSNPN; CDR2 reads SVGIG (reference sequence). The V end was cut by 3 bases, the J end by 0 bases, with 15 bases between. The study, taken as a whole, reports: Each donor contributed either pre-pandemic or post-infection samples, not both.

With respect to this clone: Antigen specificity is unknown.

Assay used: immunoSEQ multiplex PCR; TCRdb lists only in-frame clones, some missing. The sample lists about 23,000 clones, about 84% occurring once. Unexposed donor CD4+ T cells date from about 2011-2018, before the COVID-19 pandemic. After less than 11 days of culture, CD4+ T cells were isolated. Sequencing was carried out using CD4+ T cells from PBMCs, cultured in vitro. V usage is TRBV30 and J usage is TRBJ1-3; D perhaps matches TRBD1 (5 bases). The clonotype originates from a human donor in good health. CDR3 DNA sequence: TGTGCCTGGAGGGACGAACAGGCGTTCTCTGGAAACACCATATATTTT. This codes for CAWRDEQAFSGNTIYF.